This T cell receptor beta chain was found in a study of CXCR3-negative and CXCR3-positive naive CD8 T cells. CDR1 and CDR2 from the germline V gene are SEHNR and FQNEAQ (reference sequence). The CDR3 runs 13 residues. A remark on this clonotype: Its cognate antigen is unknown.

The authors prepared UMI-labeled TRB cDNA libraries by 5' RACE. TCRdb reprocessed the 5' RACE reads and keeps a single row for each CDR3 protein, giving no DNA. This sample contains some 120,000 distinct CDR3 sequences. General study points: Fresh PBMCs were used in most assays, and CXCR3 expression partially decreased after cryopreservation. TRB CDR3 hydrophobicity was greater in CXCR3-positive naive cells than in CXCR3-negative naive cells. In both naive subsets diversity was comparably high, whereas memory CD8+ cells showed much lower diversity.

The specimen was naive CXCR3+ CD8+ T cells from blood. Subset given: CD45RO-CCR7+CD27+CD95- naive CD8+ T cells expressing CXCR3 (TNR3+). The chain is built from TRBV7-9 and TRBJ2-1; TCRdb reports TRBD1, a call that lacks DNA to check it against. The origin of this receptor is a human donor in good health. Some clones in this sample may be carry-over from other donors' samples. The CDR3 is CASSLGGSNEQFF.